These 9 T cell receptor beta chains were sequenced from one sample in a study of OX40 agonist ivuxolimab in advanced cancers. Data came from immunoSEQ multiplex PCR; TCRdb stores just in-frame clones and leaves some out. The table shows about 71,000 clones, with roughly nine tenths occurring only once. Sequenced here: CD4+ or CD8+ T cells sorted from blood, sampled in a trial of the OX40 agonist ivuxolimab. Every receptor here comes from an adult with an advanced solid tumor such as melanoma, head and neck, liver or kidney cancer.

The genes are TRBV4-3 and TRBJ2-1; D is unresolved. The CDR3 is 14 residues long. The germline gives CDR1 LGHNA, CDR2 YSLEER. Trimming shortened V by 0 bases and J by 8 bases, and 11 bases separated the two germline ends. The CDR3 nucleotides read TGCGCCAGCAGCCAAGATGATTCTCCCGATGAGCAGTTCTTC. Encoded protein: CASSQDDSPDEQFF.

The chain is built from TRBV6-5 and TRBJ2-7; the D gene is possibly TRBD2 (5 bases). Between the trimmed V and J ends, which lost 0 bases and 4 bases, there was a span of 7 bases. This CDR3 region has 13 residues. In germline, CDR1 is MNHEY, CDR2 SVGAGI. The DNA for the CDR3 is TGTGCCAGCAGTTACTCACTAGGTTACGAGCAGTACTTC. Protein sequence: CASSYSLGYEQYF.

The rearrangement links TRBV11-3 to TRBJ2-7, with D possibly TRBD1 on 5 matching bases. Trimming cost V 2 bases and J 4 bases, with 15 bases left between them. CDR1 SGHNT and CDR2 YENEEA come from the germline V gene. This CDR3 spans 15 amino acids. The CDR3 loop reads CASSLTASGAYEQYF. For the CDR3, the DNA is TGTGCCAGCAGCTTAACGGCCAGTGGGGCATACGAGCAGTACTTC.

The chain uses TRBV2 and TRBJ1-5; tentative D call: TRBD1 (5 bases). The CDR3 is made up of 14 amino acids. The germline V gene has CDR1 SNHLY and CDR2 FYNNEI. Trimming cost V 3 bases and J 4 bases, with 10 bases left between them. Here the CDR3 reads CASSDGGNNQPQHF. The CDR3 nucleotides read TGTGCCAGCAGTGATGGGGGTAATAATCAGCCCCAGCATTTT.

This chain connects TRBV11-2 to TRBJ2-5; D gene ambiguous. TRBJ2-7 explains the end of the DNA better; the J call may be wrong. CDR1 SGHAT and CDR2 FQNNGV come from the germline V gene. The CDR3 contains 13 residues. The CDR3 DNA reads TGTGCCAGCAGCCCCGGACCATCCTACGAGCAGTACTTC. Residues: CASSPGPSYEQYF.

The chain links TRBV13 to TRBJ2-1; the match to TRBD2 covers 10 bases. The CDR3 is made up of 16 amino acids. The V gene end was trimmed by 6 bases and the J gene end by 6 bases; junction bases not matched to a gene: 11. The germline CDR1 and CDR2 sequences are PRHDT and FYEKMQ (reference sequence). The CDR3 spells CASRTTGTSAFNEQFF. The CDR3 region has the DNA TGTGCCAGCAGAACCACCGGGACTAGCGCCTTCAATGAGCAGTTCTTC.

This CDR3 is CASEGRLNYEQYF. DNA of the CDR3: TGTGCCAGCGAGGGCCGTTTAAACTACGAGCAGTACTTC. The rearrangement links TRBV2 to TRBJ2-7; a possible D gene is TRBD2 (5 bases). V shed 8 bases and J shed 3 bases, with 14 bases lying between them. Germline assignment: CDR1 SNHLY and CDR2 FYNNEI. The CDR3 runs 13 residues.

A single count supports this clone. The chain recombines TRBV29-1 with TRBJ2-1, with 10 bases identical to TRBD2. J lost 0 bases, V lost 2 bases, and 7 bases had no gene match. This CDR3 is 17 amino acids long. Germline V CDR1 and CDR2: SQVTM, ANQGSEA. Here the CDR3 DNA reads TGCAGCGTTGAAAGTTGGACTAGCGGAAGCTCCTACAATGAGCAGTTCTTC. Its translation is CSVESWTSGSSYNEQFF.

This clone appeared a few times. The V call is TRBV7-9, the J call TRBJ2-7, with D perhaps matching TRBD2 (5 bases). The ends were cut back, 8 bases at V and 5 bases at J, with 16 bases in the middle. This CDR3 is 13 amino acids long. Germline V gene sequence: CDR1 SEHNR, CDR2 FQNEAQ (reference sequence). The CDR3 reads CASSAPGSNEQYF. For the CDR3, the DNA is TGTGCCAGCTCAGCACCGGGGTCTAACGAGCAGTACTTC.